Following are 7 T cell receptor beta chains from one sample sequenced in a study of CD8 T cells in Susac syndrome. cDNA came from roughly 0.53 to 1 ug RNA primed by random hexamers. TCRdb used MiXCR to reprocess the immunoSEQ multiplex PCR reads, holding one entry per CDR3 protein. The sample yields around 130,000 distinct CDR3 sequences, about 95% seen once. Sequencing used CD4+ T cells from PBMCs. These receptors were obtained from a human donor in good health.

The rearrangement joins TRBV30 to TRBJ2-4; D is possibly TRBD1 or TRBD2 (6 bases each). Germline values: CDR1 GTSNPN, CDR2 SVGIG (reference sequence). The V and J ends lost 0 bases and 0 bases respectively, with 9 bases between them. CDR3 size: 15 residues. CDR3 amino acids: CAWSVQGLAKNIQYF. The DNA for the CDR3 is TGTGCCTGGAGTGTACAGGGACTAGCCAAAAACATTCAGTACTTC.

V is TRBV28 and J is TRBJ2-5; 8 nucleotides agree with TRBD1. With 6 bases clipped from V and 1 base from J, the junction kept 7 bases outside the gene matches. Per germline, CDR1 MDHEN and CDR2 SYDVKM. This CDR3 contains 15 residues. CDR3 DNA: TGTGCCAGCAGCTCAGGGACAGGCTCCCAAGAGACCCAGTACTTC. This encodes CASSSGTGSQETQYF.

V is TRBV20-1 and J is TRBJ2-7, with D possibly being TRBD2 (6 bases). The CDR3 sequence is 12 residues long. V shed 3 bases and J shed 5 bases, with 11 bases lying between them. CDR1 and CDR2 from the germline V gene are DFQATT and SNEGSKA (reference sequence). The CDR3 spells CSARRDRDEQYF. The CDR3 region has the DNA TGCAGTGCTAGGCGGGATAGGGACGAGCAGTACTTC.

This chain connects TRBV9 to TRBJ1-2; no clear D gene. Trimming removed 6 bases from V and 4 bases from J, with 16 bases in between. CDR3 length: 14 amino acids. Germline loops: CDR1 SGDLS, CDR2 YYNGEE. CDR3 bases: TGTGCCAGCACCGTCTCGGCAGAATCCTATGGCTACACCTTC. It translates to CASTVSAESYGYTF.

V is TRBV5-6 and J is TRBJ2-3; D unresolved. The CDR3 is 12 amino acids. In germline, CDR1 is SGHDT, CDR2 YYEEEE. V lost 3 bases and J lost 7, with 9 bases in between. The CDR3 region has the DNA TGTGCCAGCAGCTCACTCCCTAATACGCAGTATTTT. Its translation: CASSSLPNTQYF.

This chain connects TRBV2 to TRBJ1-5; a possible D gene is TRBD1 (5 bases). This CDR3 contains 15 residues. With 1 base removed from V and 4 bases from J, the gap between germline ends came to 11 bases. Germline CDR1 is SNHLY and CDR2 is FYNNEI. CDR3 residues: CASSEGSAGNQPQHF. Here the CDR3 DNA reads TGTGCCAGCAGTGAAGGGTCGGCAGGGAATCAGCCCCAGCATTTT.

The chain uses TRBV5-1 and TRBJ2-5; D not certain. Germline V gene data show CDR1 as SGHRS and CDR2 as YFSETQ. The CDR3 length is 16 residues. Between the trimmed V and J ends, which lost 0 bases and 5 bases, there was a span of 17 bases. The CDR3 DNA is TGCGCCAGCAGCTTGGCCGCTGGACCCTACGCGGAGACCCAGTACTTC. This translates into CASSLAAGPYAETQYF.